Listed below are T cell receptor beta chains from one sample, sequenced in a study of T cell responses to AZD1222 COVID-19 vaccine. Data came from immunoSEQ multiplex PCR; TCRdb stores just in-frame clones and leaves some out. The profile shows some 140,000 clones, 80% to 90% of them singletons. The source material was peripheral blood, sampled on day 0 of AZD1222 vaccination. All receptors come from an adult in good health. The CDR3 runs from the conserved cysteine through the conserved F or W. D genes are given only for firm matches. Size tells how often a clone was seen (once, few, many) or the class of an expanded clone, and some rows leave it out.

NA	NA	16	TRBV19	TRBJ1-6	CASMGESSSYNSPLHF	TGTGCCAGCATGGGGGAATCGAGCTCCTATAATTCACCCCTCCACTTT
NA	NA	19	TRBV19	TRBJ1-3	CASSTGPRSSAVSGNTIYF	TGTGCCAGTAGTACGGGCCCCAGGTCCTCGGCGGTCTCTGGAAACACCATATATTTT
NA	many	11	TRBV4-1	TRBJ1-3	CASDSGNTIYF	TGCGCCAGCGACTCTGGAAACACCATATATTTT
TRBD2	NA	20	TRBV4-2	TRBJ2-4	CASSPHRTSGRAGDKNIQYF	TGTGCCAGCAGCCCCCACCGGACTAGCGGGAGGGCCGGGGACAAAAACATTCAGTACTTC
NA	NA	15	TRBV27	TRBJ1-2	CASSLWGGLGYGYTF	TGTGCCAGCAGTTTATGGGGGGGGCTCGGCTATGGCTACACCTTC
NA	NA	11	TRBV19	TRBJ1-5	CASSARGPQHF	TGTGCCAGTAGTGCCAGGGGGCCCCAGCATTTT
NA	NA	15	TRBV5-1	TRBJ2-3	CASRGTSISTDTQYF	TGCGCCAGCAGGGGCACTAGCATTTCCACAGATACGCAGTATTTT
NA	once	15	TRBV7-2	TRBJ2-7	CASSLYLTSSYEQYF	TGTGCCAGCAGCTTATATCTGACCAGCTCCTACGAGCAGTACTTC
TRBD1	NA	15	TRBV7-9	TRBJ1-5	CASSLTGGGGQPQHF	TGTGCCAGCAGCTTAACAGGGGGCGGTGGACAGCCCCAGCATTTT
NA	NA	11	TRBV5-1	TRBJ2-1	CASRRDNEQFF	TGCGCCAGCAGGAGAGACAATGAGCAGTTCTTC
NA	once	14	TRBV6-2/TRBV6-3	TRBJ1-3	CASSPPGRRDTIYF	TGTGCCAGCAGTCCCCCCGGGCGCCGGGACACCATATATTTT
TRBD1	NA	13	TRBV6-4	TRBJ1-5	CASSRDRNQPQHF	TGTGCCAGCAGTCGGGACAGAAATCAGCCCCAGCATTTT
TRBD1	NA	20	TRBV28	TRBJ2-3	CASHNYTGTDRRWSTDTQYF	TGTGCCAGCCACAACTACACCGGGACAGATCGGAGATGGAGCACAGATACGCAGTATTTT
NA	NA	11	TRBV4-1	TRBJ1-1	CASSHYTEAFF	TGCGCCAGCAGCCATTACACTGAAGCTTTCTTT